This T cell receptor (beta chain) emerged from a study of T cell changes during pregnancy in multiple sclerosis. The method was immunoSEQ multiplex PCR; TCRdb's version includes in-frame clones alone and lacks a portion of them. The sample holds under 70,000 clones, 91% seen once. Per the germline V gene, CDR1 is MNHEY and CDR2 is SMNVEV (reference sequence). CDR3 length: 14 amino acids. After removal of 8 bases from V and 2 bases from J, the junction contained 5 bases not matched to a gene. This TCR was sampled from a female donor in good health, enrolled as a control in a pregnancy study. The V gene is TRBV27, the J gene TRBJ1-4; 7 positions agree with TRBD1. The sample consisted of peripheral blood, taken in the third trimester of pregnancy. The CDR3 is CASRDRATNEKLFF. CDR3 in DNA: TGTGCCAGCCGCGACAGGGCGACTAATGAAAAACTGTTTTTT. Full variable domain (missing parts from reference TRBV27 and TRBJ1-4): EAQVTQNPRYLITVTGKKLTVTCSQNMNHEYMSWYRQDPGLGLRQIYYSMNVEVTDKGDVPEGYKVSRKEKRNFPLILESPSPNQTSLYFCASRDRATNEKLFFGSGTQLSVL.